This record looks at one T cell receptor beta chain sequence and its context. V lost 0 bases and J lost 8, with 13 bases in between. Germline assignment: CDR1 MNHNY and CDR2 SVGAGI (reference sequence). CDR3 length: 14 residues. The data stem from a study of T cell repertoires in cytomegalovirus infection. One entry per CDR3 protein results from TCRdb running MiXCR on the reads. The sample includes some 130,000 distinct CDR3 sequences, 8% to 9% of them seen just once. This sequence was found in a human donor in good health (CMV status not recorded). Some clones in this sample may be carry-over from other donors' samples. Material for sequencing was PBMCs. The rearrangement joins TRBV6-6 to TRBJ1-2, with unresolved D. The chain's CDR3 is CASSYSSATGGYTF. CDR3 coding DNA: TGTGCCAGCAGTTACTCTTCGGCAACTGGCGGCTACACCTTC.